This TCR beta chain was sequenced in a study of monozygotic twins with inflammatory bowel disease. Whole-study results and caveats: Ultimately, a single strong signal or clonotype associated with IBD was not supported.

In regard to this clonotype: Its antigen is undetermined.

The CDR3 loop spans 12 amino acids. UMIs that had a 6-nucleotide sample barcode were put in using template switching. TCRdb reprocessed the 5' RACE reads and reports one entry per CDR3 protein, with no DNA. The sample has about 300,000 distinct CDR3 sequences. The sequencing sample was made of blood. This TCR was sampled from a human donor with ulcerative colitis or Crohn's disease, or a healthy co-twin of an affected twin (not recorded which). V and J are TRBV12-3 or TRBV12-4 and TRBJ2-1; checking the TCRdb D call of TRBD2 is not possible without DNA. CDR3 in amino acids: CASKRGGLEQFF.